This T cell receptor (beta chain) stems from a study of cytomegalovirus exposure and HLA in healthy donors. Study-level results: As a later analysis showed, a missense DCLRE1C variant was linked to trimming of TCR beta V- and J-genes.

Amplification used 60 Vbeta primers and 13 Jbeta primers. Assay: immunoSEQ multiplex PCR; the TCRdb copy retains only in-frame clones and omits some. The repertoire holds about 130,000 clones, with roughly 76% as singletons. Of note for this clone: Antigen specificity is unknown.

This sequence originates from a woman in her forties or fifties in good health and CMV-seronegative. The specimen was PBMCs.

The CDR3 DNA reads TGTGCCAGCAGTGCCCACGAAAGCGGGAGGGGGTACGAGCAGTACTTC. It codes for CASSAHESGRGYEQYF. The rearrangement joins TRBV28 to TRBJ2-7, with 10 bases identical to TRBD2. This CDR3 region has 16 residues. Germline trimming cut 5 bases from V and 4 bases from J; bases unmatched to any gene: 11. The V gene's germline CDR1 is MDHEN and CDR2 SYDVKM.